This TCR beta chain is drawn from a study of T cells expressing NK-cell markers. Study at large: In sorted CD3+CD56+NKG2C+, CD3+CD56+NKG2C- and CD3+CD56-NKG2C+ T cells, TCR beta repertoires were obtained. Study results and caveats: One observes that, in several donors, these clonotypes were also the leading ones within the CD3+CD56-NKG2C+ fraction.

With respect to this clonotype: Its antigen is not identified.

TCRdb reprocessed the 5' RACE reads and keeps a single row for each CDR3 protein, giving no DNA. The sample spans roughly 390,000 distinct CDR3 sequences; the ten largest clones claim roughly 5.2%. This TCR came from a man aged 18-75 years in good health. The sequencing input was blood T cells: a sorted CD56 or NKG2C T cell subset, CD4+ or CD8+ T cells, or bulk PBMC T cells (not recorded which).

CDR3: CASSQTGLAGGLGYEQYF. The chain joins TRBV3-1 to TRBJ2-7; TCRdb calls TRBD2, which cannot be checked without DNA. The CDR3 runs 18 residues. Looked up from germline, CDR1 is LGHDT and CDR2 is YNNKEL (reference sequence).